One sample yielded the 30 T cell receptor beta chains listed below, sequenced in a study of blood T cell repertoires in COVID-19. TCRdb's copy holds only in-frame clones and misses some; the assay was immunoSEQ multiplex PCR. This table has under 200,000 clones, around 87% appearing once. The sequencing sample was made of peripheral blood. Receptors were obtained from a woman between 65 and 79 years old with COVID-19, enrolled during active disease.

The CDR3 DNA follows: TGCGCCAGCAGCTTGCGGGGTTATAACAATGAGCAGTTCTTC. It yields the protein CASSLRGYNNEQFF. This sequence joins TRBV5-1 and TRBJ2-1; D is perhaps TRBD2 (5 bases). The CDR3 totals 14 residues. Germline CDR1 and CDR2: SGHRS and YFSETQ. V dropped 1 base and J dropped 5 bases, with 10 bases sitting between them.

This clone appeared once. J is TRBJ2-2 and V is TRBV5-1, with D possibly matching TRBD1 (6 bases). CDR1 SGHRS and CDR2 YFSETQ come from the germline V gene. The V gene lost 4 bases and the J gene lost 2 bases, with 12 bases spanning the gap. CDR3 length equals 15 residues. The CDR3 coding sequence is TGCGCCAGCAGCCCCCAGGGGCCTAACACCGGGGAGCTGTTTTTT. It encodes CASSPQGPNTGELFF.

The V and J genes are TRBV6-6 and TRBJ1-5, with 8 nucleotides matching TRBD1. With 5 bases clipped from V and 0 bases from J, the junction kept 15 bases outside the gene matches. The length of the CDR3 is 19 residues. CDR1 and CDR2 from the germline V gene are MNHNY and SVGAGI (reference sequence). The CDR3 DNA is TGTGCCAGCAGTCCCCCCGCGGGACAGGAAAATTATAGCAATCAGCCCCAGCATTTT. Its protein product is CASSPPAGQENYSNQPQHF.

V and J are TRBV7-3 and TRBJ1-1; 8 bases are a match to TRBD1. From germline, CDR1 is SGHTA and CDR2 FQGTGA. Germline trimming cut 5 bases from V and 7 bases from J; bases unmatched to any gene: 6. This CDR3 is 13 amino acids long. For the CDR3, the DNA is TGTGCCAGCAGCGCTACAGGGACAGGTGAAGCTTTCTTT. Its protein is CASSATGTGEAFF.

This chain uses TRBV5-4 with TRBJ1-2; a possible D gene is TRBD1 (5 bases). Between the trimmed V and J ends, which lost 7 bases and 2 bases, there was a span of 12 bases. The CDR3 runs 13 residues. The germline CDR1 and CDR2 sequences are SGHNT and YYREEE (reference sequence). As DNA, the CDR3 is TGTGCCAGCGCCCTACCAGGGAACTATGGCTACACCTTC. It encodes CASALPGNYGYTF.

CDR3 loop: CASSPGYMNTEAFF. CDR3 DNA sequence: TGTGCCAGCAGCCCAGGTTACATGAACACTGAAGCTTTCTTT. The rearrangement uses TRBV28 and TRBJ1-1; D is unresolved. V lost 6 bases, J lost 0 bases, and 11 bases lay in between. This CDR3 has 14 residues. Germline CDR1 and CDR2: MDHEN and SYDVKM.

This clone was detected only a few times. The chain combines TRBV28 with TRBJ2-7; D perhaps matches TRBD2 (6 bases). The germline V and J ends were trimmed by 1 base and 12 bases, with 13 bases remaining between them. The CDR3 is 12 amino acids. Germline lookup yields CDR1 MDHEN and CDR2 SYDVKM. Here the CDR3 reads CASSLFGGTGYF. The CDR3 DNA reads TGTGCCAGCAGTTTATTTGGGGGGACGGGGTACTTC.

The V gene is TRBV2, the J gene TRBJ2-1; D is undetermined. The CDR3 covers 13 residues. V gave up 3 bases and J gave up 2 bases, with 5 bases separating them. CDR1 and CDR2 (germline): SNHLY, FYNNEI. CDR3 nucleotides: TGTGCCAGCAGTGAGGGCCCCTACAATGAGCAGTTCTTC. This sequence encodes CASSEGPYNEQFF.

The rearrangement links TRBV28 to TRBJ2-7; 7 bases line up with TRBD1. Per germline, CDR1 MDHEN and CDR2 SYDVKM. The V and J ends lost 6 bases and 1 base, in that order; junction bases with no gene match: 3. This CDR3 contains 13 residues. CDR3 protein: CASSSTGSYEQYF. The CDR3 DNA reads TGTGCCAGCAGCTCGACAGGGTCCTACGAGCAGTACTTC.

This chain uses TRBV20-1 with TRBJ1-3; D is undetermined. V lost 3 bases to trimming and J lost 4 bases, with 16 bases between them. The CDR3 contains 15 residues. CDR1 and CDR2 from the germline V gene are DFQATT and SNEGSKA (reference sequence). CDR3 loop: CSASAPGPGGNTIYF. The CDR3 nucleotides read TGCAGTGCTAGTGCTCCCGGCCCGGGGGGAAACACCATATATTTT.

This clone was counted a single time. CDR3 sequence: CASGPGTGLNYGYTF. The DNA of the CDR3 is TGTGCCAGCGGGCCCGGGACAGGGCTTAACTATGGCTACACCTTC. J is TRBJ1-2 and V is TRBV5-4; 9 bases are shared with TRBD1. V lost 7 bases and J lost 1; bases outside the gene matches: 8. Germline lookup yields CDR1 SGHNT and CDR2 YYREEE (reference sequence). The CDR3 length is 15 residues.

The V call is TRBV10-3, the J call TRBJ1-1; no definite D call. The V end was cut by 3 bases, the J end by 4 bases, with 15 bases between. This CDR3 has 15 residues. Germline V gives CDR1 ENHRY, CDR2 SYGVKD. CDR3 coding DNA: TGTGCCATCAGTGACGTAGGTTTACAGATCACTGAAGCTTTCTTT. Its protein product is CAISDVGLQITEAFF.

DNA of the CDR3: TGCGCCAGCAGCTTGGAAGGACAGCGACAAGAGACCCAGTACTTC. Protein: CASSLEGQRQETQYF. This sequence joins TRBV5-1 and TRBJ2-5; D might be TRBD1 (6 bases). V lost 0 bases, J lost 2 bases, and 11 bases lay in between. Germline-derived CDR1 and CDR2 are SGHRS and YFSETQ. This CDR3 comprises 15 residues. Full variable domain (remainder filled in from reference TRBV5-1 and TRBJ2-5): KAGVTQTPRYLIKTRGQQVTLSCSPISGHRSVSWYQQTPGQGLQFLFEYFSETQRNKGNFPGRFSGRQFSNSRSEMNVSTLELGDSALYLCASSLEGQRQETQYFGPGTRLLVL.

V and J are TRBV27 and TRBJ2-7, with 15 bases identical to TRBD2. Germline trimming cut 8 bases from V and 3 bases from J; bases unmatched to any gene: 8. This CDR3 is built from 16 residues. Per the germline V gene, CDR1 is MNHEY and CDR2 is SMNVEV (reference sequence). CDR3 coding DNA: TGTGCCAGCGCCCTAGGACTAGCGGGGGGGTACTACGAGCAGTACTTC. It is translated as CASALGLAGGYYEQYF.

The rearrangement links TRBV19 to TRBJ1-3; TRBD1 matches 7 bases. Germline loops: CDR1 LNHDA, CDR2 SQIVND (reference sequence). The CDR3 is 16 amino acids. V lost 4 bases to trimming and J lost 2 bases; unmatched junction nucleotides: 8. CDR3 region: CASSTNPDRAGNTIYF. The CDR3 DNA reads TGTGCCAGTAGTACCAACCCCGACAGGGCTGGAAACACCATATATTTT.

The genes are TRBV5-1 and TRBJ2-3; 10 bases match TRBD2. The CDR3 contains 15 residues. Unmatched junction bases numbered 4, after V lost 4 bases and J lost 2 bases. Per germline, CDR1 SGHRS and CDR2 YFSETQ. The chain's CDR3 is CASSPLAGHTDTQYF. The CDR3, as DNA: TGCGCCAGCAGCCCACTAGCGGGACACACAGATACGCAGTATTTT. The full variable domain, rest sourced from reference TRBV5-1 and TRBJ2-3, is KAGVTQTPRYLIKTRGQQVTLSCSPISGHRSVSWYQQTPGQGLQFLFEYFSETQRNKGNFPGRFSGRQFSNSRSEMNVSTLELGDSALYLCASSPLAGHTDTQYFGPGTRLTVL.

Remarks on this clone: At one boundary the junction diverges from the germline segment, which might be a read error. V usage is TRBV7-7 and J usage is TRBJ2-1; 7 bases agree with TRBD2. Germline CDR1 SSHAT, CDR2 FNYEAQ (reference sequence). The CDR3 contains 13 residues. CDR3 region: CASSPSGEGEQFF. In DNA form, the CDR3 reads TGTGCTAGCAGCCCGTCGGGGGAGGGGGAGCAGTTCTTC.

This sequence joins TRBV30 and TRBJ2-7; D perhaps matches TRBD1 (5 bases). The CDR3 covers 15 residues. V was shortened by 1 base and J by 7 bases, with 20 bases between the two germline ends. Germline V gene sequence: CDR1 GTSNPN, CDR2 SVGIG (reference sequence). The CDR3 region has the DNA TGTGCCTGGAGTGGCGCGACAGTTGGGGTGGAGGAGCAGTACTTC. Residues: CAWSGATVGVEEQYF.

The chain combines TRBV28 with TRBJ1-3, with D unresolved. This CDR3 is 15 amino acids long. The ends were cut back, 4 bases at V and 3 bases at J, with 13 bases in the middle. Germline assignment: CDR1 MDHEN and CDR2 SYDVKM. The DNA of the CDR3 is TGTGCCAGCAGTTCCTCCCGTGCGGGTGGAAACACCATATATTTT. Translating it yields CASSSSRAGGNTIYF.

The J gene is TRBJ1-4, the V gene TRBV10-3; unclear D gene. CDR1 is ENHRY, CDR2 SYGVKD, per germline. The CDR3 runs 11 residues. V lost 4 bases and J 8 bases, leaving 5 bases between the germline ends. CDR3 sequence: CAISAGEKLFF. As DNA, the CDR3 is TGTGCCATCAGTGCGGGGGAAAAACTGTTTTTT.

The CDR3 DNA reads as TGTGCCACCAGCAGAGTGGCAGGCTACGAGCAGTACTTC. It translates to CATSRVAGYEQYF. The chain joins TRBV15 to TRBJ2-7; D is unresolved. Trimming left V 1 base short and J 3 bases short, with 7 bases between. The CDR3 covers 13 residues. CDR1 LNHNV and CDR2 YYDKDF come from the germline V gene (reference sequence).

This chain connects TRBV6-2 or TRBV6-3 to TRBJ1-5; possible D gene TRBD1, 6 bases. This CDR3 has 13 amino acids. V lost 4 bases and J 9 bases, leaving 13 bases between the germline ends. In germline, CDR1 is MNHEY, CDR2 SVGEGT. CDR3 nucleotide sequence: TGTGCCAGCAGTTTACAGGGTTCTCTGCCCCAGCATTTT. Its translation is CASSLQGSLPQHF.

J is TRBJ2-3 and V is TRBV10-3; 9 bases are shared with TRBD2. CDR3 length: 16 residues. Per germline, CDR1 ENHRY and CDR2 SYGVKD. V gave up 4 bases and J gave up 0 bases; unmatched junction bases: 5. CDR3 coding DNA: TGTGCCATCAGTGTTGGTACTAGCGGGAGCACAGATACGCAGTATTTT. This codes for CAISVGTSGSTDTQYF.

This chain joins TRBV10-3 and TRBJ1-3; the match to TRBD1 covers 10 bases. Trimming removed 6 bases from V and 3 bases from J; junction bases left unmatched: 5. This CDR3 comprises 15 residues. Per the germline V gene, CDR1 is ENHRY and CDR2 is SYGVKD. DNA of the CDR3: TGTGCCATCAGCGGGACAGGGGCGCATGGAAACACCATATATTTT. This encodes CAISGTGAHGNTIYF.

This chain joins TRBV7-9 and TRBJ2-5; 7 bases align to TRBD1. Germline V CDR1 and CDR2: SEHNR, FQNEAQ (reference sequence). CDR3 size: 17 residues. With 5 bases clipped from V and 5 bases from J, the junction kept 17 bases outside the gene matches. The DNA for the CDR3 is TGTGCCAGCAGCCAACAGTACTCTGACAGGGTTGGGGAGACCCAGTACTTC. The encoded protein is CASSQQYSDRVGETQYF.

The chain is built from TRBV9 and TRBJ1-2; D is undetermined. Germline V gene data show CDR1 as SGDLS and CDR2 as YYNGEE. The CDR3 sequence is 14 residues long. Trimming cost V 1 base and J 4 bases, with 11 bases left between them. The CDR3 protein is CASSVPHTGYGYTF. The DNA for the CDR3 is TGTGCCAGCAGCGTACCCCATACGGGCTATGGCTACACCTTC. The full variable domain, in which reference TRBV9 and TRBJ1-2 provide the parts outside the CDR3, is DSGVTQTPKHLITATGQRVTLRCSPRSGDLSVYWYQQSLDQGLQFLIQYYNGEERAKGNILERFSAQQFPDLHSELNLSSLELGDSALYFCASSVPHTGYGYTFGSGTRLTVV.

V is TRBV14 and J is TRBJ1-2; weak D call: TRBD1 (5 bases). Trimming left V 4 bases short and J 2 bases short, with 14 bases between. The CDR3 runs 15 residues. The germline CDR1 and CDR2 sequences are SGHDN and FVKESK. CDR3 loop: CASSPPGLMNYGYTF. The CDR3, as DNA: TGTGCCAGCAGCCCGCCGGGACTGATGAACTATGGCTACACCTTC. Looking up the rest from reference TRBV14 and TRBJ1-2 gives the full variable domain: EAGVTQFPSHSVIEKGQTVTLRCDPISGHDNLYWYRRVMGKEIKFLLHFVKESKQDESGMPNNRFLAERTGGTYSTLKVQPAELEDSGVYFCASSPPGLMNYGYTFGSGTRLTVV.

CDR3 DNA: TGTGCCACCAGCCTGGACAGTTACTACAATGAGCAGTTCTTC. This translates into CATSLDSYYNEQFF. The rearrangement links TRBV2 to TRBJ2-1; D perhaps matches TRBD1 (6 bases). V lost 10 bases and J 3 bases, leaving 16 bases between the germline ends. CDR3 length equals 14 residues. Germline lookup yields CDR1 SNHLY and CDR2 FYNNEI. Full variable domain (rest looked up from reference TRBV2 and TRBJ2-1): EPEVTQTPSHQVTQMGQEVILRCVPISNHLYFYWYRQILGQKVEFLVSFYNNEISEKSEIFDDQFSVERPDGSNFTLKIRSTKLEDSAMYFCATSLDSYYNEQFFGPGTRLTVL.

This clone appeared a few times. This chain joins TRBV19 and TRBJ1-2, with a weak D call TRBD1 (5 bases). CDR3 length: 13 amino acids. The V gene's germline CDR1 is LNHDA and CDR2 SQIVND (reference sequence). V was cut by 3 bases and J by 2 bases, with 7 bases left in between. This CDR3 reads CASSIPGNYGYTF. The CDR3 DNA is TGTGCCAGTAGTATTCCAGGGAACTATGGCTACACCTTC.

This chain links TRBV28 with TRBJ1-4; 9 bases agree with TRBD1. Germline loops: CDR1 MDHEN, CDR2 SYDVKM. The CDR3 spans 16 residues. The ends lost 4 bases at V and 8 bases at J; junction bases unmatched: 11. CDR3 DNA: TGTGCCAGCAGTTCCTACAGGGGGCAGGGGCGCGAAAAACTGTTTTTT. It specifies CASSSYRGQGREKLFF.